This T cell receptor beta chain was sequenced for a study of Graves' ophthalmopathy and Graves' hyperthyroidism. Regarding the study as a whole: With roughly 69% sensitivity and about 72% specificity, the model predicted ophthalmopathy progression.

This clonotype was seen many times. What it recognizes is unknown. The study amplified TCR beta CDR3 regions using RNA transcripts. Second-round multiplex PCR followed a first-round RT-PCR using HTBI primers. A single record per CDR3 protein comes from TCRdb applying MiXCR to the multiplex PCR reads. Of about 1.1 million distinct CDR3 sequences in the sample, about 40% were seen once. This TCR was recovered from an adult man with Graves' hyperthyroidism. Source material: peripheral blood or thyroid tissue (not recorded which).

DNA of the CDR3: TGTGCCAGCAGCCATGGCTACACCTTC. Amino acid sequence: CASSHGYTF. The rearrangement joins TRBV2 to TRBJ1-2, with D unclear. CDR1 is SNHLY and CDR2 is FYNNEI in the germline V gene. CDR3 size: 9 residues. V was pared by 6 bases and J by 6 bases, with 2 bases between.